This passage covers 21 T cell receptor beta chains from one sample sequenced in a study of blood T cells in healthy people across ages. Alongside a J-beta primer mix, a sample-barcoded 5' primer served in a second PCR lasting about 6 to 12 cycles. TCRdb fed the 5' RACE reads into MiXCR, producing one record per CDR3 protein. The sample has over a million distinct CDR3 sequences; 40% to 45% are singletons. Sequenced: blood. The receptors were sampled from a woman between 18 and 30 years old in good health.

This clonotype was seen only a few times. V gene TRBV9 combines with J gene TRBJ2-3, with D hard to call. The germline V gene has CDR1 SGDLS and CDR2 YYNGEE. Trimming stripped 0 bases from V and 4 bases from J, with 21 bases between. This CDR3 has 18 residues. The CDR3 nucleotides are TGTGCCAGCAGCGTAGCTCTGGGCCCAGCCCGCACGGCAGATACGCAGTATTTT. This sequence encodes CASSVALGPARTADTQYF. Full variable domain (remainder filled in from reference TRBV9 and TRBJ2-3): DSGVTQTPKHLITATGQRVTLRCSPRSGDLSVYWYQQSLDQGLQFLIQYYNGEERAKGNILERFSAQQFPDLHSELNLSSLELGDSALYFCASSVALGPARTADTQYFGPGTRLTVL.

This clonotype was observed a handful of times. This chain connects TRBV4-1 to TRBJ1-1, with D tentatively TRBD1 (6 bases). Germline-derived CDR1 and CDR2 are MGHRA and YSYEKL. The CDR3 runs 18 residues. Trimming removed 3 bases at V and 0 bases at J, with 20 bases between. CDR3 in amino acids: CASSQSPFRGPMNTEAFF. The CDR3 DNA follows: TGCGCCAGCAGCCAGAGCCCCTTCAGGGGACCCATGAACACTGAAGCTTTCTTT.

Only a few counts were recorded for this clonotype. The chain links TRBV6-5 to TRBJ1-2; TRBD1 is a possible D gene (5 bases). The CDR3 length is 13 residues. CDR1 is MNHEY, CDR2 SVGAGI, per germline. The V end was cut by 6 bases, the J end by 8 bases, with 16 bases between. CDR3 loop: CASRFQGFKGYTF. The CDR3, as DNA: TGTGCCAGCAGATTTCAGGGCTTTAAGGGCTACACCTTC.

This clonotype was seen a handful of times. The chain recombines TRBV29-1 with TRBJ1-1; D remains unclear. V lost 0 bases to trimming and J lost 1 base, with 12 bases between them. Germline lookup yields CDR1 SQVTM and CDR2 ANQGSEA. The CDR3 length is 15 residues. The CDR3, as DNA: TGCAGCGTTGAAGATTCATTAGTGGGGAACACTGAAGCTTTCTTT. Translating it yields CSVEDSLVGNTEAFF. Based on the CDR3 plus reference TRBV29-1 and TRBJ1-1, the full variable domain is SAVISQKPSRDICQRGTSLTIQCQVDSQVTMMFWYRQQPGQSLTLIATANQGSEATYESGFVIDKFPISRPNLTFSTLTVSNMSPEDSSIYLCSVEDSLVGNTEAFFGQGTRLTVV.

V and J are TRBV5-1 and TRBJ2-5; TRBD2 matches at 9 bases. V lost 0 bases and J lost 5; bases outside the gene matches: 8. The CDR3 runs to 16 residues. The germline V gene encodes CDR1 SGHRS and CDR2 YFSETQ. The chain's CDR3 is CASSLALAGSWETQYF. CDR3 DNA sequence: TGCGCCAGCAGCTTGGCCCTAGCGGGGTCCTGGGAGACCCAGTACTTC.

This clonotype was counted only a few times. The chain has TRBV6-6 and TRBJ1-1; 7 bases fit TRBD1. The CDR3 extends over 15 amino acids. Germline V gives CDR1 MNHNY, CDR2 SVGAGI (reference sequence). J gave up 4 bases and V 5 bases, and 10 bases lay outside the gene matches. The CDR3 loop reads CASSPSTGLVTEAFF. The CDR3 DNA sequence: TGTGCCAGCAGTCCTTCGACAGGGCTGGTCACTGAAGCTTTCTTT.

This clonotype was found once. The chain carries TRBV4-3 and TRBJ2-7; 8 positions match TRBD2. V trimming: 6 bases; J trimming: 7 bases; junction bases outside the gene matches: 14. The CDR3 loop spans 15 amino acids. Germline V gene sequence: CDR1 LGHNA, CDR2 YSLEER. CDR3 loop: CASSPRAGDYNEQYF. The CDR3 region has the DNA TGCGCCAGCAGTCCGCGAGCGGGAGACTACAATGAGCAGTACTTC.

V usage is TRBV25-1 and J usage is TRBJ1-5; TRBD1 might be the D (5 bases). Between the trimmed V and J ends, which lost 4 bases and 8 bases, there was a span of 18 bases. Germline V CDR1 and CDR2: MGHDK, SYGVNS. CDR3 length: 15 amino acids. CDR3 sequence reads: CASSASGGSAEPQHF. The CDR3 region has the DNA TGTGCCAGCAGTGCCTCTGGGGGGTCGGCGGAGCCCCAGCATTTT.

With respect to this clonotype: The junction differs from germline at one of its ends, possibly a read error. The chain uses TRBV12-3 or TRBV12-4 and TRBJ2-1, with 8 bases that match TRBD2. The CDR3 spans 14 residues. This chain's CDR3 is CASTISGTYNGQFF. CDR3 DNA: TGTGCCAGCACCATTAGCGGGACCTACAATGGGCAGTTCTTC.

Of note for this clonotype: At one boundary the junction diverges from the germline segment, which might be a read error. The genes are TRBV7-2 and TRBJ1-2; D gene ambiguous. The germline CDR1 and CDR2 sequences are SGHTA and FQGNSA. This CDR3 contains 14 residues. CDR3 nucleotides: TGTGCCGGCAGCTTAGATACTTATAACTATGGCTACACCTTC. Translating gives CAGSLDTYNYGYTF. The full variable domain, its missing parts supplied by reference TRBV7-2 and TRBJ1-2, is GAGVSQSPSNKVTEKGKDVELRCDPISGHTALYWYRQSLGQGLEFLIYFQGNSAPDKSGLPSDRFSAERTGGSVSTLTIQRTQQEDSAVYLCAGSLDTYNYGYTFGSGTRLTVV.

This clonotype has a handful of counts. CDR3 coding DNA: TGCGCCAGCAGCCAGTCCTGGGGGTTTCAGCCCCAGCATTTT. This sequence encodes CASSQSWGFQPQHF. J is TRBJ1-5 and V is TRBV4-3, with a possible D match to TRBD1 (5 bases). The V and J ends lost 3 bases and 6 bases respectively, with 12 bases between them. Germline assignment: CDR1 LGHNA and CDR2 YSLEER. This CDR3 region has 14 residues.

This clonotype was counted only a few times. The chain recombines TRBV9 with TRBJ1-6; D may be TRBD1 (6 bases). The length of the CDR3 is 18 residues. The V end lost 3 bases, the J end lost 5 bases, and 21 bases lay between the germline ends. CDR1 is SGDLS and CDR2 is YYNGEE in the germline V gene. The CDR3 sequence is CASSAPFKGVENNSPLHF. CDR3 coding DNA: TGTGCCAGCAGCGCACCCTTTAAGGGGGTCGAGAATAATTCACCCCTCCACTTT.

The gene calls are TRBV29-1 and TRBJ2-1; TRBD2 aligns across 12 bases. With V trimmed by 6 bases and J by 0 bases, 6 bases remained unmatched. CDR3 length equals 16 residues. Per the germline V gene, CDR1 is SQVTM and CDR2 is ANQGSEA. CDR3 residues: CSVLTSGSGSYNEQFF. The CDR3, as DNA: TGCAGCGTCCTGACTAGCGGGAGTGGCTCCTACAATGAGCAGTTCTTC.

This clonotype occurred a few times. The V gene is TRBV6-5, the J gene TRBJ2-6, with D tentatively TRBD1 (6 bases). Trimming left V 6 bases short and J 1 base short, with 10 bases between. This CDR3 has 15 amino acids. Per germline, CDR1 MNHEY and CDR2 SVGAGI. The DNA for the CDR3 is TGTGCCAGCAGAGAGGACAGATCTGGGGCCAACGTCCTGACTTTC. Encoded protein: CASREDRSGANVLTF.

V and J are TRBV30 and TRBJ1-4, with D perhaps matching TRBD1 (6 bases). The germline V gene encodes CDR1 GTSNPN and CDR2 SVGIG (reference sequence). The CDR3 totals 14 residues. Trimming removed 4 bases at V and 7 bases at J, with 16 bases between. The chain's CDR3 is CAWKRGAQGEKLFF. The CDR3 region has the DNA TGTGCCTGGAAACGGGGGGCGCAAGGTGAAAAACTGTTTTTT.

This rearrangement joins TRBV7-9 to TRBJ2-7; the D gene is possibly TRBD1 (6 bases). Germline V gives CDR1 SEHNR, CDR2 FQNEAQ (reference sequence). CDR3 length equals 13 residues. Trimming took 8 bases from V and 0 from J, leaving 11 bases between them. CDR3 region: CASRRGRSYEQYF. As DNA, the CDR3 is TGTGCCAGCCGCAGGGGCCGCTCCTACGAGCAGTACTTC. Filled out from reference TRBV7-9 and TRBJ2-7, the complete variable domain reads DTGVSQNPRHKITKRGQNVTFRCDPISEHNRLYWYRQTLGQGPEFLTYFQNEAQLEKSRLLSDRFSAERPKGSFSTLEIQRTEQGDSAMYLCASRRGRSYEQYFGPGTRLTVT.

This clonotype showed up just a few times. The CDR3 nucleotides are TGCGCCAGCAGCCAAGATACCCTTCCAAGGTCACCGGGACAGGGGTCTGAAAAACTGTTTTTT. This encodes CASSQDTLPRSPGQGSEKLFF. The J gene is TRBJ1-4, the V gene TRBV4-1; 10 nucleotides line up with TRBD1. V gave up 0 bases and J gave up 7 bases; unmatched junction bases: 20. Looked up from germline, CDR1 is MGHRA and CDR2 is YSYEKL. CDR3 length: 21 residues.

A few counts support this clonotype. The chain carries TRBV2 and TRBJ2-5; D may correspond to TRBD1 or TRBD2 (6 bases each). CDR1 and CDR2 from the germline V gene are SNHLY and FYNNEI. This CDR3 is 15 amino acids long. The V end was cut by 7 bases, the J end by 4 bases, with 19 bases between. CDR3 DNA sequence: TGTGCCAGCAAGGTCTTAGGGGGGAGCGCAGAGACCCAGTACTTC. Translation: CASKVLGGSAETQYF.

This sequence joins TRBV18 and TRBJ2-3; maybe TRBD1 (5 bases). The CDR3 is 14 amino acids. CDR1 is KGHSH and CDR2 is LQKENI in the germline V gene. V lost 6 bases to trimming and J lost 0 bases, with 10 bases between them. In DNA, the CDR3 is TGTGCCAGCTCCGAGTACAGGAGCACAGATACGCAGTATTTT. Translation gives CASSEYRSTDTQYF.

This clonotype was recorded at least ten times. The rearrangement uses TRBV7-2 and TRBJ2-7; D not resolved. Germline CDR1 and CDR2: SGHTA and FQGNSA. The length of the CDR3 is 14 residues. Trimming stripped 3 bases from V and 3 bases from J, with 12 bases between. This chain's CDR3 is CASSFPKKVYEQYF. The CDR3 region has the DNA TGTGCCAGCAGCTTCCCCAAGAAAGTCTACGAGCAGTACTTC.

The chain recombines TRBV7-2 with TRBJ1-3; D perhaps matches TRBD1 (6 bases). The CDR3 consists of 17 residues. V lost 5 bases and J lost 0, with 17 bases in between. The germline V gene encodes CDR1 SGHTA and CDR2 FQGNSA. This chain's CDR3 is CASSPAGTPFSGNTIYF. For the CDR3, the DNA is TGTGCCAGCAGCCCCGCCGGGACACCCTTCTCTGGAAACACCATATATTTT.